Listed below are T cell receptor beta chains from one sample, sequenced in a study of Tregs in tolerant kidney transplant recipients. The assay was immunoSEQ multiplex PCR, and TCRdb's table has in-frame clones only and misses some. Of fewer than 70,000 clones listed, around 83% are singletons. What was sequenced was CD4+ T cells from blood. The receptors here all came from a human donor in good health. Each CDR3 is given with its conserved first and last residue. The D gene is left open where the match is weak. Clone size is given for some rows only: seen once, a few or many times, or a class if the clone is expanded.

d_call | cdr3_length | j_call | clone_size | v_call | cdr3_aa | cdr3_nt
NA | 16 | TRBJ1-3 | NA | TRBV11-2 | CASSLDRVHSGNTIYF | TGTGCCAGCAGCTTAGATCGGGTGCACTCTGGAAACACCATATATTTT
NA | 20 | TRBJ2-3 | once | TRBV15 | CATGRKGHWVIRGGTDTQYF | TGTGCCACCGGGAGGAAGGGACATTGGGTTATAAGGGGTGGCACAGATACGCAGTATTTT
TRBD2 | 15 | TRBJ2-1 | NA | TRBV5-6 | CASSPLAGAYNEQFF | TGTGCCAGCAGTCCCTTAGCGGGGGCCTACAATGAGCAGTTCTTC
NA | 13 | TRBJ1-5 | few | TRBV19 | CATDNVGNQPQHF | TGTGCCACCGATAATGTGGGCAATCAGCCCCAGCATTTT
TRBD1 | 15 | TRBJ1-5 | NA | TRBV18 | CASSPGGDSDQPQHF | TGTGCCAGCTCACCAGGGGGGGACAGCGATCAGCCCCAGCATTTT
NA | 15 | TRBJ2-3 | NA | TRBV5-6 | CASSLTRGPSDTQYF | TGTGCCAGCAGCTTAACGAGGGGACCCTCGGATACGCAGTATTTT
NA | 13 | TRBJ1-1 | once | TRBV10-2 | CASSVNRATEAFF | TGCGCCAGCAGTGTCAACAGGGCCACTGAAGCTTTCTTT
TRBD2 | 20 | TRBJ2-5 | few | TRBV4-3 | CASSQVLRGASGGAGETQYF | TGCGCCAGCAGCCAAGTATTAAGGGGTGCTAGCGGGGGGGCCGGTGAGACCCAGTACTTC
NA | 12 | TRBJ1-2 | NA | TRBV30 | CAWSPLLLEQLF | TGTGCCTGGAGTCCATTACTCCTAGAACAGCTTTTC
TRBD1 | 14 | TRBJ2-7 | many | TRBV14 | CASSQWTGMYEQYF | TGTGCCAGCAGCCAGTGGACAGGGATGTACGAGCAGTACTTC
NA | 15 | TRBJ2-6 | NA | TRBV23-1 | CASSLIPSGANVLTF | TGCGCCAGCAGTCTCATCCCCTCTGGGGCCAACGTCCTGACTTTC
TRBD1 | 15 | TRBJ1-1 | once | TRBV2 | CASSTQGARDTEAFF | TGTGCCAGCAGTACTCAGGGGGCGCGGGACACTGAAGCTTTCTTT
NA | 15 | TRBJ2-2 | once | TRBV5-4 | CASSRDSVGTGELFF | TGTGCCAGCAGTCGGGACTCGGTGGGCACCGGGGAGCTGTTTTTT
NA | 14 | TRBJ2-1 | NA | TRBV11-1 | CASSPPILGNEQFF | TGTGCCAGCAGCCCCCCTATCTTGGGCAATGAGCAGTTCTTC
TRBD2 | 13 | TRBJ2-1 | NA | TRBV10-3 | CAITGGPNNEQFF | TGTGCCATTACGGGAGGCCCGAACAATGAGCAGTTCTTC
TRBD1 | 13 | TRBJ1-1 | NA | TRBV30 | CAWTRDRGRGAFF | TGTGCCTGGACTCGCGACAGGGGCCGAGGAGCTTTCTTT
NA | 14 | TRBJ2-2 | NA | TRBV4-1 | CASSHEWNYGELFF | TGCGCCAGCAGCCATGAATGGAATTACGGGGAGCTGTTTTTT